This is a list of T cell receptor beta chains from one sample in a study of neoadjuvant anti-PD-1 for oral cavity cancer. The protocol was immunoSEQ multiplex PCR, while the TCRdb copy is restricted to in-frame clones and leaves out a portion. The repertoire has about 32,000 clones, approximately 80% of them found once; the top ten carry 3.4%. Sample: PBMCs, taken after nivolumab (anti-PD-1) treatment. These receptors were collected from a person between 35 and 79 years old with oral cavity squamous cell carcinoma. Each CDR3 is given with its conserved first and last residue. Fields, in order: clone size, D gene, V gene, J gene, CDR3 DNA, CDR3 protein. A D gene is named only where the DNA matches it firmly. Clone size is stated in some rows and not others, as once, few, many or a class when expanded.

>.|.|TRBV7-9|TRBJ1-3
TGTGCCAGCAGCCCCTCCACAGGTCTCTCTGGAAACACCATATATTTT
CASSPSTGLSGNTIYF
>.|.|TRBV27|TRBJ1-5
TGTGCCAGCAGTTTAGATGGCCGGGATCAGCCCCAGCATTTT
CASSLDGRDQPQHF
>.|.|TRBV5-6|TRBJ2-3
TGTGCCAGCAGCTTGGGGGATACGGGCACAGATACGCAGTATTTT
CASSLGDTGTDTQYF
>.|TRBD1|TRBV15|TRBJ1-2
TGTGCCACCAGCTTGACAGGGTTGGGCGGCTACACCTTC
CATSLTGLGGYTF
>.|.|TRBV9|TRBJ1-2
TGTGCCAGCAGCGGGCGGTCCTACGGAGGCTACACCTTC
CASSGRSYGGYTF
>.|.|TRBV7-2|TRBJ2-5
TGTGCCAGCAGCACGGGGACTCCACAAGAGACCCAGTACTTC
CASSTGTPQETQYF
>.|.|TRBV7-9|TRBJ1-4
TGTGCCAGCAGCTTACGCAGGGGCGTGGATGAAAAACTGTTTTTT
CASSLRRGVDEKLFF
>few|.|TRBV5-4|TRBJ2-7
TGTGCCAGCAGCTTGGTTCTGGTAGGGGAGACCTACGAGCAGTACTTC
CASSLVLVGETYEQYF
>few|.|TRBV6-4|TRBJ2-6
TGTGCCAGCAGTGACTCTTCTTCTGGGGCCAACGTCCTGACTTTC
CASSDSSSGANVLTF
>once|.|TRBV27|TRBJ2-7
TGTGCCAGCAGTCTGACTAGAGCAACGATCTACGAGCAGTACTTC
CASSLTRATIYEQYF
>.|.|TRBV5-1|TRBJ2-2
TGCGCCAGCAGCAAGAAAATCCAGGAGAACACCGGGGAGCTGTTTTTT
CASSKKIQENTGELFF
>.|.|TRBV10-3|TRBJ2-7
TGTGCCATCAGTGTGGCAGGAAAGGAAAACTACGAGCAGTACTTC
CAISVAGKENYEQYF
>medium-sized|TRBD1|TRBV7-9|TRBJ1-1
TGTGCCAGCAGCCTCAGCGGGGACAGGGCTACTGAAGCTTTCTTT
CASSLSGDRATEAFF
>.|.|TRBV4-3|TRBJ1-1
TGCGCCAGCAGCCAAGAACCCCACGCAATGAACACTGAAGCTTTCTTT
CASSQEPHAMNTEAFF
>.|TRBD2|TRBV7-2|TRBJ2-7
TGTGCCAGCAGCTTAGTTGGGGCTAGCGGGGGGGCCTACGAGCAGTACTTC
CASSLVGASGGAYEQYF
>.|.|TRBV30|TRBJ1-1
TGTGCCTGGACTTTGGAGCGGGACACTGAAGCTTTCTTT
CAWTLERDTEAFF
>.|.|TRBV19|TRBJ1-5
TGTGCCAGTAGTACCCCCAGGTTAAGGGTTCAAAGCAATCAGCCCCAGCATTTT
CASSTPRLRVQSNQPQHF
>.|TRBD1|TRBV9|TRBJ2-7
TGTGCCAGCAGCCCCACCGCCTGGGACAGGGGAGGCGAGCAGTACTTC
CASSPTAWDRGGEQYF
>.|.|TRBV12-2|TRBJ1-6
TGTGCAAGTCGCTTATTCGGACAGGGGTTTTCACCCCTCCACTTT
CASRLFGQGFSPLHF
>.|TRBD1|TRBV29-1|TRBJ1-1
TGCAGCGTTGCCCAGGGACAGGGACTTGATGAAGCTTTCTTT
CSVAQGQGLDEAFF
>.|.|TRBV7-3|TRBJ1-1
TGTGCCAGCAGCTTAACAGGGGGCACTGAAGCTTTCTTT
CASSLTGGTEAFF
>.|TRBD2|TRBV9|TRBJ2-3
TGTGCCAGCAGCGTAGGCCTAGCGGGGGGCGGAGAAGATACGCAGTATTTT
CASSVGLAGGGEDTQYF
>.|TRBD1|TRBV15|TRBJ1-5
TGTGCCACCAGCCCGGGACAGGGGGCGGGGCAGCCCCAGCATTTT
CATSPGQGAGQPQHF
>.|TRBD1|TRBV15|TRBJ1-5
TGTGCCACCAGCGAAGAAGGACAGGGGAGCAATCAGCCCCAGCATTTT
CATSEEGQGSNQPQHF
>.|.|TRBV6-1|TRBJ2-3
TGTGCCAGCAGTGAAGCGGGGAGACCGATTGATACGCAGTATTTT
CASSEAGRPIDTQYF
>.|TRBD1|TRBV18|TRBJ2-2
TGTGCCAGCTCACCGGGACAGGGTGACACCGGGGAGCTGTTTTTT
CASSPGQGDTGELFF
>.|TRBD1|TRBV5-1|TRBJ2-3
TGCGCCAGCAGCTTGGAACAGGGGGAGGTGGATACGCAGTATTTT
CASSLEQGEVDTQYF
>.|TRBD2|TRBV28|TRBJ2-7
TGTGCCAGCACACAAAGCGGGGGGGCTGACGAGCAGTACTTC
CASTQSGGADEQYF
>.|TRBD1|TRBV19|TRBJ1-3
TGTGCCAGTAGCTCCGGACAGGCTGGAAACACCATATATTTT
CASSSGQAGNTIYF
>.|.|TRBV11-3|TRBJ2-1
TGTGCCAGCAGCTTAGTGGACAATGAGCAGTTCTTC
CASSLVDNEQFF
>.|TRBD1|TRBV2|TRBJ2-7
TGTGCCGGGGGGACAGGGACCTACGAGCAGTACTTC
CAGGTGTYEQYF
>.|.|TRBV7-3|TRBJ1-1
TGTGCCAGCAGCTCCTACAGGGAGACCCGAGACACTGAAGCTTTCTTT
CASSSYRETRDTEAFF
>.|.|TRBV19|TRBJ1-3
TGTGCCAGTAGTTCGGGCCGAATATATTTT
CASSSGRIYF
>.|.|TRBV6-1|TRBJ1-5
TGTGCCAGCAGTGCCGGACGGAGTAATCAGCCCCAGCATTTT
CASSAGRSNQPQHF
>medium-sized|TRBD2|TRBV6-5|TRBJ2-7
TGTGCCAGCGCTCCGGGAGGGGGGGTCAACGAGCAGTACTTC
CASAPGGGVNEQYF
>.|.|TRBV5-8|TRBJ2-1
TGTGCCAGCAGCTCTTGGGACCTCGTTTACAATGAGCAGTTCTTC
CASSSWDLVYNEQFF
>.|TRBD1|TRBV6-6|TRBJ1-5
TGTGCCAGCAGTTACCGGGGGACAGCCGGTCAGCCCCAGCATTTT
CASSYRGTAGQPQHF
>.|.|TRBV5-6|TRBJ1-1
TGTGCCAGCAGCTTGGGTGCCACTGAAGCTTTCTTT
CASSLGATEAFF
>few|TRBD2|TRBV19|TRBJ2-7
TGTGCCAGTAGTGCTACTAGCGGGGGGCCCTACTCCTACGAGCAGTACTTC
CASSATSGGPYSYEQYF
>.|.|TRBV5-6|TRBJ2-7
TGTGCCAGCAGCGGGGGGTACGGGATAGGGTACGAGCAGTACTTC
CASSGGYGIGYEQYF
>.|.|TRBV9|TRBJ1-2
TGTGCCAGCAGCGTAGGGGGAATTCCCCATGGCTACACCTTC
CASSVGGIPHGYTF
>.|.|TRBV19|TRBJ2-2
TGTGCCAGTAGTCAGGGGCCCTCCACCGGGGAGCTGTTTTTT
CASSQGPSTGELFF
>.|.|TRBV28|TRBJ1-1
TGTGCCAGCAGTCTCAATCGCCACACTGAAGCTTTCTTT
CASSLNRHTEAFF
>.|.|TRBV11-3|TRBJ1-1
TGTGCCAGCAGCTTTCGGGGAGGCACTGAAGCTTTCTTT
CASSFRGGTEAFF
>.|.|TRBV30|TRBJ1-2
TGTGCCTGGACCCAGTTTGGGTCATATGGCTACACCTTC
CAWTQFGSYGYTF
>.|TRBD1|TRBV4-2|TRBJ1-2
TGTGCCAGCAGCCAGGGACAGGGTACTAACTATGGCTACACCTTC
CASSQGQGTNYGYTF
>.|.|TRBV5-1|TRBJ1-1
TGCGCCAGCAGCTTGGGCAGTGCGAACACTGAAGCTTTCTTT
CASSLGSANTEAFF
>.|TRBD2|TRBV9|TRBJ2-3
TGTGCCAGCAGCGTAGCTGATAGCGGGGGGGCGAATACGCAGTATTTT
CASSVADSGGANTQYF
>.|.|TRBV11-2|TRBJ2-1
TGTGCCAGCAGCTTGGGGACGTACAATGAGCAGTTCTTC
CASSLGTYNEQFF
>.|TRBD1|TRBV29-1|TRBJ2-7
TGCAGCGTACGACACCGGGACAGGGGCTACGAGCAGTACTTC
CSVRHRDRGYEQYF
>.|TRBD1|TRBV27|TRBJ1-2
TGTGCCAGCAGGATGACAGGGCTCGACTATGGCTACACCTTC
CASRMTGLDYGYTF
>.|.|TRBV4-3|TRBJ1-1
TGCGCCAGCAGCCAAGATCTTGGGGGGGTCACTGAAGCTTTCTTT
CASSQDLGGVTEAFF
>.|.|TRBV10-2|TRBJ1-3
TGCGCCAGCAGGGAAGGACGGAGCTCTGGAAACACCATATATTTT
CASREGRSSGNTIYF
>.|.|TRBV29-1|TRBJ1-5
TGCAGCGTTGCCAGGGGCGGCAATCAGCCCCAGCATTTT
CSVARGGNQPQHF
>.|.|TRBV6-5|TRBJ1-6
TGTGCCAGCAGTTTTGACTCACAGGGCTGGCGCTCACCCCTCCACTTT
CASSFDSQGWRSPLHF
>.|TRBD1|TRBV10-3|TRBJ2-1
TGTGCCATCAGTGAGTCGACAGGGAGCCCCAACAATGAGCAGTTCTTC
CAISESTGSPNNEQFF